This TCR beta chain stems from a study of blood T cell repertoires in COVID-19. V lost 6 bases, J lost 4 bases, and 7 bases stayed unmatched. This CDR3 is 15 amino acids long. The V gene's germline CDR1 is LNHDA and CDR2 SQIVND (reference sequence). Sequenced by immunoSEQ multiplex PCR; TCRdb stores in-frame clones only, minus some. The sample consists of 200,000 to 300,000 clones, around nine tenths of them appearing once. This TCR came from a woman under 30 who had recovered from COVID-19. The sequenced sample consisted of PBMCs or T cells enriched from blood (not recorded which). The rearrangement links TRBV19 to TRBJ2-1; 9 positions agree with TRBD1. This chain's CDR3 is CASRTGGQGYNEQFF. The CDR3 DNA is TGTGCCAGTAGAACGGGGGGACAGGGATACAATGAGCAGTTCTTC.